Shown below are 16 T cell receptor beta chains from a single sample sequenced in a study of CD4 T cells in relation to SARS-CoV-2 and coronaviruses (dated by TCRdb to the early 2020s). Libraries came from the immunoSEQ multiplex PCR assay. TCRdb took this table from immuneACCESS and kept in-frame rearrangements with V and J called. Such tables lack part of the clones; where checked against another copy, unresolved V genes explain under half of the gap, and the rest is unexplained. The sample table shows 10,000 to 13,000 clones, and about 90% are seen once. The leading ten clones occupy around 2% of the sample. Material: naive CD4+ T cells from PBMCs. The cell subset or site label of this sample denotes: naive CD4+ T cells isolated by negative enrichment. Receptors originate from an adult with COVID-19.

The rearrangement uses TRBV2 and TRBJ2-7, with TRBD1 matching over 8 bases. This CDR3 spans 14 amino acids. The germline CDR1 and CDR2 sequences are SNHLY and FYNNEI. The J segment lost 7 bases and the V segment lost 2 bases, leaving 7 bases of the junction unmatched. The CDR3 loop reads CASSESRGQVEQYF. In nucleotides, the CDR3 is TGTGCCAGCAGTGAATCCCGGGGACAGGTGGAGCAGTACTTC.

V is TRBV6-5 and J is TRBJ2-4, with D possibly matching TRBD2 (6 bases). CDR3 length: 16 amino acids. Germline V gene sequence: CDR1 MNHEY, CDR2 SVGAGI. V was cut by 0 bases and J by 0 bases, with 9 bases left in between. CDR3 DNA: TGTGCCAGCAGTTACTCGCAGGGACTAGCCAAAAACATTCAGTACTTC. Its protein product is CASSYSQGLAKNIQYF.

The sample holds one count of this clone. V gene TRBV5-1 combines with J gene TRBJ2-7; 7 positions agree with TRBD2. CDR3 size: 14 residues. J lost 3 bases, V lost 4 bases, and 7 bases had no gene match. The germline CDR1 and CDR2 sequences are SGHRS and YFSETQ. The CDR3 spells CASSREGSYYEQYF. The CDR3 DNA is TGCGCCAGCAGCAGGGAGGGCAGCTACTACGAGCAGTACTTC.

The V call is TRBV7-2, the J call TRBJ2-2, with TRBD1 identical over 7 bases. The J segment lost 5 bases and the V segment lost 7 bases, leaving 1 base of the junction unmatched. CDR3 size: 12 residues. CDR1 SGHTA and CDR2 FQGNSA come from the germline V gene. The CDR3 DNA reads TGTGCCAGCAAACAGGGGACCGGGGAGCTGTTTTTT. It specifies CASKQGTGELFF.

The chain carries TRBV10-2 and TRBJ1-1; unclear D gene. The CDR3 has 11 residues. The germline V and J ends were trimmed by 7 bases and 0 bases, with 3 bases remaining between them. Per germline, CDR1 WSHSY and CDR2 SAAADI. The CDR3 spells CASKVNTEAFF. The CDR3 DNA follows: TGCGCCAGCAAGGTGAACACTGAAGCTTTCTTT.

The rearrangement joins TRBV30 to TRBJ2-2, with D uncertain. Trimming left V 0 bases short and J 4 bases short, with 6 bases between. CDR1 GTSNPN and CDR2 SVGIG come from the germline V gene (reference sequence). The CDR3 sequence is 13 residues long. In nucleotides, the CDR3 is TGTGCCTGGAGTGTACGCCCCACCGGGGAGCTGTTTTTT. Amino acid sequence: CAWSVRPTGELFF.

This chain's CDR3 is CASSPRVGGAEAFF. Written as DNA, the CDR3 is TGTGCCAGCTCACCACGGGTTGGGGGTGCTGAAGCTTTCTTT. V is TRBV18 and J is TRBJ1-1, with D perhaps matching TRBD1 (5 bases). The ends were cut back, 1 base at V and 6 bases at J, with 12 bases in the middle. The CDR3 extends over 14 amino acids. Germline lookup yields CDR1 KGHSH and CDR2 LQKENI.

The chain recombines TRBV6-5 with TRBJ1-4, with D unresolved. Germline values: CDR1 MNHEY, CDR2 SVGAGI. Deletions cut 10 bases from V and 2 bases from J, with 17 bases between. This CDR3 comprises 15 residues. The CDR3: CATKAVEPTNEKLFF. CDR3 nucleotides: TGTGCCACCAAAGCAGTAGAACCCACTAATGAAAAACTGTTTTTT.

The chain couples TRBV5-1 to TRBJ2-3, with TRBD1 matching over 7 bases. Germline V gives CDR1 SGHRS, CDR2 YFSETQ. The trim removed 5 bases at V and 4 bases at J, leaving 4 bases unmatched. The CDR3 covers 13 residues. CDR3 nucleotide sequence: TGCGCCAGCAGTTCTACAGGGGCAGATACGCAGTATTTT. Its protein is CASSSTGADTQYF.

The J gene is TRBJ1-1, the V gene TRBV19, with D uncertain. V lost 3 bases and J 5 bases, leaving 10 bases between the germline ends. Germline CDR1 reads LNHDA; CDR2 reads SQIVND (reference sequence). The CDR3 extends over 13 amino acids. This chain's CDR3 is CASSILGLTEAFF. The DNA of the CDR3 is TGTGCCAGTAGTATCTTGGGTCTTACTGAAGCTTTCTTT.

The chain couples TRBV7-9 to TRBJ1-4, with D possibly being TRBD1 (5 bases). The germline CDR1 and CDR2 sequences are SEHNR and FQNEAQ (reference sequence). The CDR3 contains 14 residues. The V and J ends lost 5 bases and 11 bases respectively, with 18 bases between them. The CDR3 spells CASSLEGRPRKLFF. The CDR3 coding sequence is TGTGCCAGCAGCCTCGAGGGACGACCCCGTAAACTGTTTTTT.

The sample holds one count of this clone. The V call is TRBV14, the J call TRBJ2-1, with D tentatively TRBD1 (6 bases). Germline V gene lookup returns CDR1 SGHDN and CDR2 FVKESK. This CDR3 comprises 17 residues. The ends were cut back, 1 base at V and 6 bases at J, with 19 bases in the middle. The CDR3 sequence is CASSQGLGGRRPNEQFF. CDR3 coding DNA: TGTGCCAGCAGCCAAGGACTTGGGGGCCGCCGACCCAATGAGCAGTTCTTC.

The chain uses TRBV5-1 and TRBJ2-3; 10 bases map to TRBD2. In germline, CDR1 is SGHRS, CDR2 YFSETQ. Trimming took 1 base from V and 2 from J; bases not matched to a gene: 7. The CDR3 loop spans 17 amino acids. The CDR3 protein is CASSLNRAGGTTDTQYF. The DNA of the CDR3 is TGCGCCAGCAGCTTGAATCGAGCGGGGGGGACCACAGATACGCAGTATTTT.

This chain connects TRBV6-2 or TRBV6-3 to TRBJ1-5; no clear D. Per the germline V gene, CDR1 is MNHEY and CDR2 is SVGEGT. V shed 2 bases and J shed 3 bases, with 5 bases lying between them. The CDR3 spans 13 residues. The CDR3 DNA reads TGTGCCAGCAGTTACAGAGACAATCAGCCCCAGCATTTT. The encoded protein is CASSYRDNQPQHF.

This chain links TRBV28 with TRBJ2-4; tentative D call: TRBD1 (5 bases). CDR1 is MDHEN, CDR2 SYDVKM, per germline. The CDR3 has 12 amino acids. Trimming cost V 6 bases and J 6 bases, with 9 bases left between them. CDR3 loop: CASRSDRNIQYF. The CDR3 nucleotides read TGTGCCAGCAGGTCTGACAGAAACATTCAGTACTTC.

This chain connects TRBV4-1 to TRBJ2-5; 10 bases line up with TRBD2. The length of the CDR3 is 17 residues. J gave up 5 bases and V 1 base, and 10 bases lay outside the gene matches. Germline CDR1 is MGHRA and CDR2 is YSYEKL. The CDR3 DNA sequence: TGCGCCAGCAGCCAAGTGGGACAGCGGGGGGGCCCCGAGACCCAGTACTTC. Translating it yields CASSQVGQRGGPETQYF.